These 30 T cell receptor beta chains were all obtained from the same sample, sequenced in a study of T cells in Graves' hyperthyroidism and ophthalmopathy. From RNA transcripts, TCR beta CDR3 regions were amplified. In the first-round RT-PCR of the TCR CDR3, the HTBI primer set was used. TCRdb independently ran MiXCR on the multiplex PCR reads; one entry per CDR3 protein. The sample has 300,000 to 450,000 distinct CDR3 sequences, less than 15% seen once. The sample taken for sequencing was blood. The receptors derive from a woman younger than 35 with Graves' hyperthyroidism.

The chain is built from TRBV19 and TRBJ2-7, with D tentatively TRBD1 or TRBD2 (6 bases each). This CDR3 is built from 14 residues. V was pared by 3 bases and J by 2 bases, with 11 bases between. Germline-derived CDR1 and CDR2 are LNHDA and SQIVND (reference sequence). The CDR3 reads CASSMGAGTYEQYF. The DNA for the CDR3 is TGTGCCAGTAGTATGGGGGCGGGAACCTACGAGCAGTACTTC. Full variable domain (remainder filled in from reference TRBV19 and TRBJ2-7): DGGITQSPKYLFRKEGQNVTLSCEQNLNHDAMYWYRQDPGQGLRLIYYSQIVNDFQKGDIAEGYSVSREKKESFPLTVTSAQKNPTAFYLCASSMGAGTYEQYFGPGTRLTVT.

J is TRBJ2-2 and V is TRBV3-1; 9 nucleotides match TRBD1. Germline trimming cut 3 bases from V and 6 bases from J; bases unmatched to any gene: 17. The CDR3 has 19 residues. The germline CDR1 and CDR2 sequences are LGHDT and YNNKEL (reference sequence). The CDR3 bases are TGTGCCAGCAGCCAGGGACAGGGAAAGAAGTATGCGGTTGCCGGGGAGCTGTTTTTT. This codes for CASSQGQGKKYAVAGELFF.

This clonotype was seen many times. It may be a read error: a sequence one base away is much more abundant. The chain combines TRBV28 with TRBJ2-5; 7 bases align to TRBD1. The CDR3 totals 19 residues. Germline assignment: CDR1 MDHEN and CDR2 SYDVKM. The CDR3 is CTSSLGDSWFETSKETQYF. The CDR3 DNA reads as TGTACCAGCAGTTTAGGGGACAGTTGGTTCGAAACTTCAAAAGAGACCCAGTACTTC. Supplemented by reference TRBV28 and TRBJ2-5, the full variable domain reads DVKVTQSSRYLVKRTGEKVFLECVQDMDHENMFWYRQDPGLGLRLIYFSYDVKMKEKGDIPEGYSVSREKKERFSLILESASTNQTSMYLCTSSLGDSWFETSKETQYFGPGTRLLVL.

This clonotype was counted at least ten times. V and J are TRBV12-3 or TRBV12-4 and TRBJ1-4; 12 nucleotides agree with TRBD1. V lost 6 bases, J lost 6 bases, and 5 bases stayed unmatched. This CDR3 contains 15 residues. The CDR3 is CASSRDRGQDEKLFF. CDR3 DNA: TGTGCCAGCAGCCGGGACAGGGGGCAGGATGAAAAACTGTTTTTT.

This chain joins TRBV11-2 and TRBJ2-5, with D perhaps TRBD2 (6 bases). CDR1 is SGHAT and CDR2 is FQNNGV in the germline V gene. V lost 4 bases, J lost 5 bases, and 14 bases lay in between. This CDR3 region has 14 residues. The CDR3 here is CASSSFGGGETQYF. The CDR3 DNA follows: TGTGCCAGCAGCTCGTTCGGGGGTGGGGAGACCCAGTACTTC.

This clonotype was picked up many times. In nucleotides, the CDR3 is TGTGCCAGCAGTTTGGGTTTTACGAACACCGGGGAGCTGTTTTTT. Protein sequence: CASSLGFTNTGELFF. The chain carries TRBV12-3 or TRBV12-4 and TRBJ2-2; D not resolved. V gave up 3 bases and J gave up 0 bases, with 8 bases separating them. The CDR3 is 15 amino acids.

This clonotype was detected many times. The V gene is TRBV4-3, the J gene TRBJ2-2; D remains unclear. Trimming removed 0 bases at V and 0 bases at J, with 8 bases between. The germline V gene encodes CDR1 LGHNA and CDR2 YSLEER. This CDR3 region has 16 residues. The chain's CDR3 is CASSQEHLANTGELFF. For the CDR3, the DNA is TGCGCCAGCAGCCAAGAACACCTCGCGAACACCGGGGAGCTGTTTTTT.

This clonotype has just a few counts. The rearrangement links TRBV19 to TRBJ2-4; D remains unclear. CDR1 is LNHDA and CDR2 is SQIVND in the germline V gene (reference sequence). The V gene lost 7 bases and the J gene lost 3 bases, with 16 bases spanning the gap. The CDR3 sequence is 15 residues long. The CDR3 bases are TGTGCCAGTACCCCCGATTACTTCGGCAAAAACATTCAGTACTTC. Protein sequence: CASTPDYFGKNIQYF.

This clonotype turned up a few times. The gene calls are TRBV6-1 and TRBJ2-1; D might be TRBD1 or TRBD2, each matching 6 bases. Between the trimmed V and J ends, which lost 6 bases and 14 bases, there was a span of 23 bases. Germline assignment: CDR1 MNHNS and CDR2 SASEGT. The CDR3 loop spans 14 amino acids. The CDR3 nucleotides read TGTGCCAGCAGCCCCGCACGGAGGGGGGAATTGAAGTTCTTC. Protein product: CASSPARRGELKFF.

V gene TRBV18 combines with J gene TRBJ2-1; 7 bases fit TRBD1. The CDR3 contains 14 residues. CDR1 is KGHSH and CDR2 is LQKENI in the germline V gene. The V segment lost 8 bases and the J segment 3 bases; nucleotides outside the gene matches: 7. CDR3 protein: CASAKGASYNEQFF. The CDR3 region has the DNA TGTGCCAGCGCCAAGGGGGCTAGCTACAATGAGCAGTTCTTC.

This clonotype appeared many times. This rearrangement joins TRBV7-8 to TRBJ1-1; the match to TRBD1 covers 10 bases. V dropped 1 base and J dropped 3; count of bases not matched to a gene: 8. The V gene's germline CDR1 is SGHVS and CDR2 FQNEAQ. The CDR3 is 17 residues long. CDR3: CASSLEPGTGVYTEAFF. The CDR3, as DNA: TGTGCCAGCAGCTTAGAACCCGGGACAGGGGTGTACACTGAAGCTTTCTTT. The complete variable domain, with remaining parts taken from reference TRBV7-8 and TRBJ1-1, reads GAGVSQSPRYKVAKRGQDVALRCDPISGHVSLFWYQQALGQGPEFLTYFQNEAQLDKSGLPSDRFFAERPEGSVSTLKIQRTQQEDSAVYLCASSLEPGTGVYTEAFFGQGTRLTVV.

This clonotype was observed many times. The CDR3 here is CASSTGTLDEQFF. The DNA for the CDR3 is TGTGCCAGTAGTACCGGGACGTTGGATGAGCAGTTCTTC. The chain is built from TRBV19 and TRBJ2-1; D possibly matches TRBD1 or TRBD2 (5 bases each). The length of the CDR3 is 13 residues. With 4 bases removed from V and 8 bases from J, the gap between germline ends came to 12 bases. Germline V gene data show CDR1 as LNHDA and CDR2 as SQIVND (reference sequence). The full variable domain, its missing parts supplied by reference TRBV19 and TRBJ2-1, is DGGITQSPKYLFRKEGQNVTLSCEQNLNHDAMYWYRQDPGQGLRLIYYSQIVNDFQKGDIAEGYSVSREKKESFPLTVTSAQKNPTAFYLCASSTGTLDEQFFGPGTRLTVL.

This clonotype has at least ten counts. J is TRBJ2-5 and V is TRBV13; tentative D call: TRBD2 (6 bases). Trimming stripped 5 bases from V and 5 bases from J, with 12 bases between. Per germline, CDR1 PRHDT and CDR2 FYEKMQ (reference sequence). The CDR3 consists of 13 residues. The CDR3 region has the DNA TGTGCCAGCAGCGCAGAGGAGGGCGAGACCCAGTACTTC. Protein: CASSAEEGETQYF.

This clonotype was counted many times. The J gene is TRBJ2-5, the V gene TRBV7-8, with 8 nucleotides matching TRBD1. The V gene's germline CDR1 is SGHVS and CDR2 FQNEAQ. The CDR3 extends over 13 amino acids. J was trimmed by 5 bases and V by 5 bases; bases with no gene match: 4. This CDR3 is CASSVDREETQYF. In nucleotides, the CDR3 is TGTGCCAGCAGCGTGGACAGGGAGGAGACCCAGTACTTC.

Ten or more counts support this clonotype. CDR3 protein: CASSPGSPYNEQFF. CDR3 coding DNA: TGTGCCAGCTCACCGGGTAGCCCCTACAATGAGCAGTTCTTC. This chain joins TRBV18 and TRBJ2-1; no definite D call. Trimming took 3 bases from V and 2 from J, leaving 8 bases between them. CDR1 and CDR2 (germline): KGHSH, LQKENI. This CDR3 has 14 residues.

Many counts were recorded for this clonotype. This rearrangement joins TRBV28 to TRBJ2-3; TRBD2 aligns across 7 bases. Germline V CDR1 and CDR2: MDHEN, SYDVKM. The V gene end was trimmed by 5 bases and the J gene end by 1 base; junction bases not matched to a gene: 6. The CDR3 loop spans 15 amino acids. The CDR3 DNA sequence: TGTGCCAGCAGTCCCTGGGAGGGAGGCACAGATACGCAGTATTTT. It is translated as CASSPWEGGTDTQYF.

This clonotype came up many times. The rearrangement joins TRBV19 to TRBJ1-1, with D uncertain. V lost 7 bases and J lost 5, with 11 bases in between. Germline CDR1 is LNHDA and CDR2 is SQIVND (reference sequence). The CDR3 has 12 amino acids. The CDR3 loop is CASTYSGTEAFF. The CDR3 DNA sequence: TGTGCCAGTACTTATAGTGGGACTGAAGCTTTCTTT.

This clonotype was seen repeatedly, ten times or more. The chain combines TRBV10-3 with TRBJ2-3; 7 nucleotides match TRBD2. In germline, CDR1 is ENHRY, CDR2 SYGVKD. The ends lost 0 bases at V and 6 bases at J; junction bases unmatched: 9. CDR3 size: 16 residues. The CDR3 sequence is CAISESKAGPSDTQYF. CDR3 coding DNA: TGTGCCATCAGTGAGTCAAAAGCGGGACCATCGGATACGCAGTATTTT.

This clonotype was recorded many times. The chain couples TRBV7-9 to TRBJ2-3, with TRBD2 matching over 8 bases. The CDR3 sequence is 14 residues long. Germline V lookup: CDR1 SEHNR, CDR2 FQNEAQ (reference sequence). V lost 5 bases to trimming and J lost 5 bases; unmatched junction nucleotides: 6. The CDR3 region has the DNA TGTGCCAGCAGCCAAGCGGGAGAGTTAGATACGCAGTATTTT. Residues: CASSQAGELDTQYF.

V gene TRBV30 combines with J gene TRBJ1-2; the match to TRBD1 covers 7 bases. V dropped 6 bases and J dropped 1; count of bases not matched to a gene: 5. The CDR3 totals 13 residues. The germline gives CDR1 GTSNPN, CDR2 SVGIG (reference sequence). The CDR3 reads CACRDSFNYGYTF. The DNA for the CDR3 is TGTGCCTGCAGGGACAGCTTTAACTATGGCTACACCTTC.

This clonotype was picked up many times. The V call is TRBV7-9, the J call TRBJ1-6; 8 nucleotides agree with TRBD1. Germline CDR1 and CDR2: SEHNR and FQNEAQ (reference sequence). There are 14 residues in the CDR3. Germline trimming cut 4 bases from V and 8 bases from J; bases unmatched to any gene: 4. Written as DNA, the CDR3 is TGTGCCAGCAGCTCACAGGGGGGAGATTCACCCCTCCACTTT. It translates to CASSSQGGDSPLHF.

The chain carries TRBV6-1 and TRBJ1-5, with a weak D call TRBD1 (6 bases). CDR3 size: 15 residues. Trimming cost V 5 bases and J 3 bases, with 14 bases left between them. Germline values: CDR1 MNHNS, CDR2 SASEGT. This chain's CDR3 is CASSRSGADNQPQHF. The CDR3 region has the DNA TGTGCCAGCAGTCGTTCGGGGGCGGACAATCAGCCCCAGCATTTT.

This clonotype turned up a few times. The chain carries TRBV4-1 and TRBJ2-3, with 14 positions matching TRBD2. The germline gives CDR1 MGHRA, CDR2 YSYEKL. The CDR3 is 16 amino acids. V lost 3 bases, J lost 8 bases, and 7 bases stayed unmatched. CDR3 bases: TGCGCCAGCAGCCAGACGGGACTAGCGGGAGTGGCTACGCAGTATTTT. Translated: CASSQTGLAGVATQYF.

A word on this clonotype: A much larger clone lies a single base off, so this may be a read error. The genes are TRBV30 and TRBJ1-3; D perhaps matches TRBD1 (5 bases). Germline loops: CDR1 GTSNPN, CDR2 SVGIG (reference sequence). Trimming took 2 bases from V and 2 from J, leaving 10 bases between them. The CDR3 has 14 amino acids. The CDR3 sequence: CAWSRTTPGNTIYF. CDR3 sequence (DNA): TGTGCCTGGAGTCGGACAACCCCTGGAAACACCATATATTTT.

In this sample, this clonotype turned up many times. V and J are TRBV29-1 and TRBJ2-5, with 7 bases lining up with TRBD1. The germline V gene has CDR1 SQVTM and CDR2 ANQGSEA. Trimming at V came to 7 bases and at J to 3 bases, leaving 5 bases not matched to a gene. The CDR3 runs 12 residues. CDR3 DNA sequence: TGCAGCGCCGAAGGGACAGAAGAGACCCAGTACTTC. Translation gives CSAEGTEETQYF.

Ten or more counts support this clonotype. The chain joins TRBV6-1 to TRBJ2-3, with D possibly being TRBD2 (5 bases). Germline CDR1 MNHNS, CDR2 SASEGT. Between the trimmed V and J ends, which lost 6 bases and 2 bases, there was a span of 12 bases. CDR3 length equals 14 residues. The CDR3 loop is CASSYSGNTDTQYF. CDR3 DNA sequence: TGTGCCAGCAGCTACAGCGGCAACACAGATACGCAGTATTTT.

This clonotype came up many times. This chain joins TRBV18 and TRBJ2-1; D tentatively fits TRBD1 or TRBD2 (5 bases each). This CDR3 has 18 amino acids. Trimming removed 2 bases from V and 5 bases from J, with 22 bases in between. Germline lookup yields CDR1 KGHSH and CDR2 LQKENI. Here the CDR3 DNA reads TGTGCCAGCTCACCAGAGGGACCTTTGTCGACGGTAAACAATGAGCAGTTCTTC. Its protein is CASSPEGPLSTVNNEQFF.

This clonotype was detected ten times or more. The chain is built from TRBV10-3 and TRBJ2-3; 11 bases are shared with TRBD2. Germline V gene lookup returns CDR1 ENHRY and CDR2 SYGVKD. Trimming removed 6 bases from V and 3 bases from J; junction bases left unmatched: 8. The CDR3 contains 16 residues. CDR3 sequence: CAISHTSGSSTDTQYF. The CDR3 nucleotides are TGTGCCATCAGCCACACTAGCGGGAGTTCGACAGATACGCAGTATTTT.

This clonotype was observed many times. V usage is TRBV3-1 and J usage is TRBJ2-7, with 14 bases that match TRBD2. Looked up from germline, CDR1 is LGHDT and CDR2 is YNNKEL (reference sequence). The CDR3 has 18 amino acids. V lost 6 bases to trimming and J lost 0 bases; unmatched junction nucleotides: 10. This chain's CDR3 is CASSSGLAGGTGSYEQYF. Written as DNA, the CDR3 is TGTGCCAGCAGTTCCGGACTAGCGGGGGGCACCGGCTCCTACGAGCAGTACTTC.

This clonotype was seen many times. The chain couples TRBV28 to TRBJ2-7, with D possibly matching TRBD1 (6 bases). This CDR3 contains 12 residues. The V gene's germline CDR1 is MDHEN and CDR2 SYDVKM. With 7 bases removed from V and 4 bases from J, the gap between germline ends came to 11 bases. Here the CDR3 reads CASTLRGYEQYF. The CDR3 bases are TGTGCCAGCACCCTGAGGGGGTACGAGCAGTACTTC.